The clone carrying this TCR beta chain was observed many times. Its antigen is unknown. The record originates from a study of Graves' ophthalmopathy and Graves' hyperthyroidism. Study-wide background: Peripheral blood was gathered at first diagnosis, ahead of any treatment whatsoever.

Amplification of TCR beta CDR3 regions used RNA transcripts. RT-PCR was first run with HTBI primers, then multiplex PCR in a second round. TCRdb re-called the multiplex PCR reads with MiXCR, one entry per CDR3 protein. The table includes hundreds of thousands of distinct CDR3 sequences, around a fifth detected once. Broader study findings: In predicting ophthalmopathy progression, the model reached 70.59% sensitivity and 72% to 85% specificity.

The sequence was obtained from a young woman with stable Graves' hyperthyroidism. Some clones in this sample may be carry-over from other donors' samples. Specimen: peripheral blood.

DNA for the CDR3: TGTGCCAGCTCACCACCTGCCGGCGAGCAGTACTTC. It is translated as CASSPPAGEQYF. V usage is TRBV18 and J usage is TRBJ2-7, with no clear D. V was cut by 0 bases and J by 6 bases, with 6 bases left in between. Germline CDR1 and CDR2: KGHSH and LQKENI. The length of the CDR3 is 12 residues.